The next 10 T cell receptor beta chains were all read from a single sample in a study of regulatory T cells in long-lasting Graves disease. The time point denotes: newly diagnosed GD, antithyroid drugs for less than 3 months. Scientists built the TCR library using RNA that was extracted from PBMCs. iRepertoire HTBI primers and Arm-PCR of CDR3 regions built TCR beta libraries. MiXCR, run by TCRdb on the multiplex PCR reads, gives a single entry per CDR3 protein. The sample shows under 250,000 distinct CDR3 sequences, around 20% of them seen only once. This material consisted of peripheral blood mononuclear cells (PBMCs), taken at new diagnosis, from a patient treated with antithyroid drugs. These TCRs come from a female donor with Graves disease.

The sample holds many counts of this clonotype. V usage is TRBV24-1 and J usage is TRBJ2-2, with D hard to call. Germline V CDR1 and CDR2: KGHDR, SFDVKD. CDR3 length: 14 residues. V lost 1 base to trimming and J lost 7 bases, with 9 bases between them. Here the CDR3 DNA reads TGTGCCACCAGTGATTTAAGGGAAGGCGGGGAGCTGTTTTTT. This sequence encodes CATSDLREGGELFF.

This clonotype was picked up many times. The V call is TRBV19, the J call TRBJ2-3; tentatively, D is TRBD1 (5 bases). Germline-derived CDR1 and CDR2 are LNHDA and SQIVND (reference sequence). V lost 3 bases, J lost 2 bases, and 12 bases lay in between. The CDR3 has 15 residues. In DNA, the CDR3 is TGTGCCAGTAGTATGGGGCGCCAAACCACAGATACGCAGTATTTT. It is translated as CASSMGRQTTDTQYF.

Ten or more counts support this clonotype. In DNA, the CDR3 is TGCAGTGCTAGATGGGGGGATAATTCACCCCTCCACTTT. It translates to CSARWGDNSPLHF. The V call is TRBV20-1, the J call TRBJ1-6; tentative D call: TRBD1 (5 bases). The CDR3 is 13 residues long. The V gene's germline CDR1 is DFQATT and CDR2 SNEGSKA (reference sequence). Trimming removed 2 bases from V and 5 bases from J, with 7 bases in between.

This clonotype has a handful of counts. The gene calls are TRBV10-1 and TRBJ1-1; TRBD1 matches 7 bases. CDR1 and CDR2 from the germline V gene are WNHNN and SYGVQD (reference sequence). V gave up 5 bases and J gave up 6 bases; unmatched junction bases: 12. CDR3 length: 15 residues. The chain's CDR3 is CASSNSKDRAAEAFF. The CDR3 DNA sequence: TGCGCCAGCAGTAACTCGAAAGACAGGGCCGCTGAAGCTTTCTTT.

This clonotype was counted many times. The rearrangement joins TRBV20-1 to TRBJ1-4; 8 bases fit TRBD1. After removal of 6 bases from V and 7 bases from J, the junction contained 10 bases not matched to a gene. CDR1 and CDR2 from the germline V gene are DFQATT and SNEGSKA (reference sequence). The CDR3 contains 14 residues. The CDR3 region has the DNA TGCAGTGCACGCCGACAGGGGCGCAGTGAAAAACTGTTTTTT. It translates to CSARRQGRSEKLFF.

This clonotype was counted ten times or more. This chain joins TRBV5-1 and TRBJ1-1; no firm D call. The CDR3 length is 13 residues. Germline V gives CDR1 SGHRS, CDR2 YFSETQ. The V and J ends lost 4 bases and 0 bases respectively, with 7 bases between them. The CDR3 DNA reads as TGCGCCAGCAGCGAGGCAGTGAACACTGAAGCTTTCTTT. It is translated as CASSEAVNTEAFF.

This clonotype was counted many times. The chain is built from TRBV19 and TRBJ1-1; TRBD1 agrees at 11 bases. The V gene end was trimmed by 5 bases and the J gene end by 1 base; junction bases not matched to a gene: 9. CDR3 size: 17 residues. Germline CDR1 reads LNHDA; CDR2 reads SQIVND (reference sequence). The CDR3 loop reads CASSPAWTGGRNTEAFF. As DNA, the CDR3 is TGTGCCAGTAGTCCAGCCTGGACAGGGGGCCGGAACACTGAAGCTTTCTTT.

This clonotype was seen a few times. V is TRBV5-1 and J is TRBJ2-2, with D unclear. Germline CDR1 SGHRS, CDR2 YFSETQ. The CDR3 loop spans 13 amino acids. V dropped 0 bases and J dropped 8 bases, with 8 bases sitting between them. The CDR3 loop is CASSLATSGELFF. CDR3 sequence (DNA): TGCGCCAGCAGCTTGGCGACTTCAGGGGAGCTGTTTTTT.

This rearrangement joins TRBV25-1 to TRBJ2-5, with 10 bases that match TRBD2. J lost 2 bases, V lost 4 bases, and 1 base had no gene match. The germline V gene encodes CDR1 MGHDK and CDR2 SYGVNS. CDR3 length equals 14 residues. This CDR3 reads CASSVGLAQETQYF. The CDR3, as DNA: TGTGCCAGCAGTGTGGGACTAGCGCAAGAGACCCAGTACTTC.

This clonotype appeared many times. This chain uses TRBV10-3 with TRBJ2-1; 8 nucleotides line up with TRBD1. J gave up 5 bases and V 5 bases, and 2 bases lay outside the gene matches. The CDR3 length is 13 residues. Germline lookup yields CDR1 ENHRY and CDR2 SYGVKD. CDR3: CAISKDRDNEQFF. The CDR3 bases are TGTGCCATCAGTAAGGACAGGGACAATGAGCAGTTCTTC.